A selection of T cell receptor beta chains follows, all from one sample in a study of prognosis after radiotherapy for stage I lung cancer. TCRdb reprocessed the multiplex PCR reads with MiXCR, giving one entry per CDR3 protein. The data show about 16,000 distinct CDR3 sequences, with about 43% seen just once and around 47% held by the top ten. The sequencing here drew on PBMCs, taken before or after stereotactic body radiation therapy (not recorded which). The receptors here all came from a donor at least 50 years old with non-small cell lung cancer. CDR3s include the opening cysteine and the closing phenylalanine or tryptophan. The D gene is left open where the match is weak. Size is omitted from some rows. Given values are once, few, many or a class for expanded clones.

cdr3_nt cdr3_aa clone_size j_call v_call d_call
TGTGCCAGCAGCCTCGGACAGGGAGGGGATACGCAGTATTTT CASSLGQGGDTQYF many TRBJ2-3 TRBV5-8 -
TGCGCCAGCAGCCCGCCGACAGGGATTAGCGGTGAGCAGTTCTTC CASSPPTGISGEQFF many TRBJ2-1 TRBV5-1 -
TGTGCCAGCAGCCGACTAGCGGGAAACACCGGGGAGCTGTTTTTT CASSRLAGNTGELFF - TRBJ2-2 TRBV11-3 TRBD2
TGTGCCAGTAGATATGGACAGAACACCGGGGAGCTGTTTTTT CASRYGQNTGELFF - TRBJ2-2 TRBV19 -
TGTGCCAGCAGTTTAGAGGGACAGGGTGCTGGAAACACCATATATTTT CASSLEGQGAGNTIYF - TRBJ1-3 TRBV28 TRBD1
TGTGCCAGCAGTTCCAGACTAGCGGGAGGCATCACAGATACGCAGTATTTT CASSSRLAGGITDTQYF - TRBJ2-3 TRBV27 TRBD2
TGTGCCAGCAGAAGGACTAGCCGGAACTCGTACGAGCAGTACTTC CASRRTSRNSYEQYF many TRBJ2-7 TRBV2 TRBD2
TGCAGCGTTGATGGTTGGGGGGTGGATGGCTACACCTTC CSVDGWGVDGYTF - TRBJ1-2 TRBV29-1 -
TGTGCCAGCAGGGGGATCCTTGGTATCGACAACTCCTACGAGCAGTACTTC CASRGILGIDNSYEQYF - TRBJ2-7 TRBV6-2/TRBV6-3 -
TGTGCCAGCAGTCCCAATGCGTGGTCCGGGGAGACCCAGTACTTC CASSPNAWSGETQYF - TRBJ2-5 TRBV5-4 -
TGTGCCAGCAGGCGGGACAGGGGTCCAAATGAAAAACTGTTTTTT CASRRDRGPNEKLFF many TRBJ1-4 TRBV2 TRBD1
TGTGCCAGCAGCCGCTGGGAGGGTGAAAAACTGTTTTTT CASSRWEGEKLFF - TRBJ1-4 TRBV6-1 -
TGTGCCAGCAGCTTAGCTGGCGGGAGAGCCACAGATACGCAGTATTTT CASSLAGGRATDTQYF - TRBJ2-3 TRBV7-2 TRBD2
TGTGCCAGCACGGCGGTGGTGGAGGGTTATCAGCCCCAGCATTTT CASTAVVEGYQPQHF few TRBJ1-5 TRBV2 -
TGTGCCAGCGGGTTAAAGGTCGGCGAGAGGTCACTCTACGAGCATTACTTC CASGLKVGERSLYEHYF - TRBJ2-7 TRBV6-1 -
TGTGCCAGCAGTTATCGACAGGGGGGGATTGGCTACACCTTC CASSYRQGGIGYTF - TRBJ1-2 TRBV6-5 TRBD1
TGTGCCAGCAGTTTACACCCTCTTGGACAGGGGAATTCACCCCTCCACTTT CASSLHPLGQGNSPLHF medium-sized TRBJ1-6 TRBV28 TRBD1